These 31 T cell receptor beta chains were all obtained from the same sample, sequenced in a study of early T cells in non-severe SARS-CoV-2 infection. Using its own MiXCR run on the 5' RACE reads, TCRdb lists one record per CDR3 protein. The profile shows roughly 56,000 distinct CDR3 sequences, approximately 15% of them singletons. The input for sequencing was whole blood, taken at baseline. These receptors were collected from an adult who was a healthcare worker with PCR-confirmed SARS-CoV-2 infection or an uninfected control (not recorded which).

There are a few counts of this clonotype. The chain is built from TRBV2 and TRBJ1-5, with unresolved D. This CDR3 is built from 12 residues. V was trimmed by 3 bases and J by 5 bases, leaving 5 bases between them. From germline, CDR1 is SNHLY and CDR2 FYNNEI. The CDR3 here is CASSDRDQPQHF. The DNA of the CDR3 is TGTGCCAGCAGTGACCGGGATCAGCCCCAGCATTTT.

Written as DNA, the CDR3 is TGCGCCAGCAGCCAAGACGACACAGGATACAATGAGCAGTTCTTC. Residues: CASSQDDTGYNEQFF. The chain carries TRBV4-1 and TRBJ2-1, with D tentatively TRBD1 (5 bases). Germline V gene lookup returns CDR1 MGHRA and CDR2 YSYEKL. The CDR3 sequence is 15 residues long. Trimming removed 0 bases at V and 4 bases at J, with 10 bases between.

This clonotype was seen repeatedly, ten times or more. The chain combines TRBV5-1 with TRBJ2-3; D unclear. V lost 4 bases, J lost 4 bases, and 10 bases lay in between. This CDR3 has 13 amino acids. Germline loops: CDR1 SGHRS, CDR2 YFSETQ. This chain's CDR3 is CASSLELSDTQYF. CDR3 nucleotide sequence: TGCGCCAGCAGCCTCGAACTGTCAGATACGCAGTATTTT.

The rearrangement joins TRBV9 to TRBJ2-1; D is perhaps TRBD1 or TRBD2 (5 bases each). Germline V gene lookup returns CDR1 SGDLS and CDR2 YYNGEE. Trimming took 2 bases from V and 6 from J, leaving 9 bases between them. The CDR3 covers 13 residues. The CDR3 sequence: CASSVGPSNEQFF. The CDR3 DNA reads as TGTGCCAGCAGCGTGGGACCGAGCAATGAGCAGTTCTTC.

The chain carries TRBV12-3 or TRBV12-4 and TRBJ2-5; no clear D. The CDR3 loop spans 13 amino acids. V was pared by 3 bases and J by 5 bases, with 10 bases between. The CDR3 region has the DNA TGTGCCAGCAGTTTGTCCCTGGCGGAGACCCAGTACTTC. This gives the protein CASSLSLAETQYF.

This chain uses TRBV20-1 with TRBJ2-3; maybe TRBD2 (6 bases). Per germline, CDR1 DFQATT and CDR2 SNEGSKA (reference sequence). V was shortened by 0 bases and J by 5 bases, with 12 bases between the two germline ends. The CDR3 is 14 amino acids. CDR3 coding DNA: TGCAGTGCTAGAGATCCGCCCGGGGGAGATACGCAGTATTTT. Protein product: CSARDPPGGDTQYF.

This clonotype was picked up many times. The chain couples TRBV9 to TRBJ2-2; D unresolved. Germline V gene data show CDR1 as SGDLS and CDR2 as YYNGEE. Trimming pared 2 bases from V and 7 bases from J, leaving 9 bases between. This CDR3 is 13 amino acids long. The CDR3 nucleotides are TGTGCCAGCAGCGTTAATTCGGTCGGGGAGCTGTTTTTT. Its translation is CASSVNSVGELFF. The complete variable domain, with remaining parts taken from reference TRBV9 and TRBJ2-2, reads DSGVTQTPKHLITATGQRVTLRCSPRSGDLSVYWYQQSLDQGLQFLIQYYNGEERAKGNILERFSAQQFPDLHSELNLSSLELGDSALYFCASSVNSVGELFFGEGSRLTVL.

This chain links TRBV5-1 with TRBJ2-1; D is possibly TRBD2 (6 bases). The CDR3 is 14 residues long. The V end was cut by 6 bases, the J end by 4 bases, with 14 bases between. From germline, CDR1 is SGHRS and CDR2 YFSETQ. The CDR3 spells CASTNGGTYNEQFF. The CDR3 bases are TGCGCCAGCACCAATGGGGGGACTTACAATGAGCAGTTCTTC.

This clonotype was seen repeatedly, ten times or more. The chain is built from TRBV7-8 and TRBJ2-3; D gene uncertain. Trimming shortened V by 1 base and J by 6 bases, and 5 bases separated the two germline ends. CDR1 SGHVS and CDR2 FQNEAQ come from the germline V gene. This CDR3 spans 12 amino acids. This chain's CDR3 is CASSLGVDTQYF. For the CDR3, the DNA is TGTGCCAGCAGCTTAGGGGTGGATACGCAGTATTTT. Drawing the rest from reference TRBV7-8 and TRBJ2-3, the complete variable domain is GAGVSQSPRYKVAKRGQDVALRCDPISGHVSLFWYQQALGQGPEFLTYFQNEAQLDKSGLPSDRFFAERPEGSVSTLKIQRTQQEDSAVYLCASSLGVDTQYFGPGTRLTVL.

The V and J genes are TRBV7-8 and TRBJ1-6; D not certain. Germline-derived CDR1 and CDR2 are SGHVS and FQNEAQ. The CDR3 is 16 residues long. V was shortened by 6 bases and J by 7 bases, with 19 bases between the two germline ends. This CDR3 reads CASSSFGAGSNSPLHF. The CDR3 region has the DNA TGTGCCAGCAGTTCGTTTGGCGCGGGGAGCAATTCACCCCTCCACTTT. The full variable domain, in which reference TRBV7-8 and TRBJ1-6 provide the parts outside the CDR3, is GAGVSQSPRYKVAKRGQDVALRCDPISGHVSLFWYQQALGQGPEFLTYFQNEAQLDKSGLPSDRFFAERPEGSVSTLKIQRTQQEDSAVYLCASSSFGAGSNSPLHFGNGTRLTVT.

The V gene is TRBV27, the J gene TRBJ2-7, with D possibly matching TRBD2 (5 bases). With 6 bases removed from V and 4 bases from J, the gap between germline ends came to 16 bases. CDR3 length: 14 amino acids. Germline V gene lookup returns CDR1 MNHEY and CDR2 SMNVEV (reference sequence). CDR3 amino acids: CASRSRVERYEQYF. Here the CDR3 DNA reads TGTGCCAGCAGATCGAGGGTGGAAAGGTACGAGCAGTACTTC.

This clonotype was found a few times. The rearrangement uses TRBV7-8 and TRBJ2-5; the D gene is possibly TRBD2 (5 bases). V was shortened by 1 base and J by 3 bases, with 12 bases between the two germline ends. Per the germline V gene, CDR1 is SGHVS and CDR2 is FQNEAQ. The CDR3 extends over 15 amino acids. The CDR3 DNA follows: TGTGCCAGCAGCTTAGGGGTAGCGATAAAAGAGACCCAGTACTTC. Amino acid sequence: CASSLGVAIKETQYF.

The chain uses TRBV2 and TRBJ2-3; no definite D call. The CDR3 is made up of 14 amino acids. Germline loops: CDR1 SNHLY, CDR2 FYNNEI. Trimming left V 5 bases short and J 4 bases short, with 13 bases between. CDR3 DNA: TGTGCCAGCAGTATTCAGGCCGGGTCAGATACGCAGTATTTT. Translating it yields CASSIQAGSDTQYF.

The chain combines TRBV11-2 with TRBJ2-5; 7 bases align to TRBD2. The germline V gene encodes CDR1 SGHAT and CDR2 FQNNGV. J was trimmed by 1 base and V by 3 bases; bases with no gene match: 8. The CDR3 is 16 residues long. The CDR3 nucleotides are TGTGCCAGCAGCTTTTCCCCTGGCGGGAGCCAAGAGACCCAGTACTTC. Residues: CASSFSPGGSQETQYF.

V gene TRBV20-1 combines with J gene TRBJ2-5; the D is unclear. Deletions cut 2 bases from V and 6 bases from J, with 16 bases between. Germline V lookup: CDR1 DFQATT, CDR2 SNEGSKA (reference sequence). The CDR3 consists of 14 residues. The DNA of the CDR3 is TGCAGTGCTAGAATCGCCCAAGGTCGGCAGACCCAGTACTTC. This translates into CSARIAQGRQTQYF.

This clonotype came up a few times. The V gene is TRBV20-1, the J gene TRBJ2-7; D is ambiguous. This CDR3 contains 15 residues. In germline, CDR1 is DFQATT, CDR2 SNEGSKA (reference sequence). Trimming left V 3 bases short and J 6 bases short, with 21 bases between. The CDR3 loop is CSARAIGLPSAEQYF. DNA for the CDR3: TGCAGTGCTAGGGCAATCGGGCTCCCCTCGGCCGAGCAGTACTTC.

The chain uses TRBV6-4 and TRBJ2-1; D gene uncertain. The CDR3 contains 14 residues. The V and J ends lost 5 bases and 9 bases respectively, with 17 bases between them. CDR1 and CDR2 from the germline V gene are MRHNA and SNTAGT. CDR3 in amino acids: CASSQSPAIGEQFF. DNA of the CDR3: TGTGCCAGCAGTCAGTCTCCAGCAATCGGTGAGCAGTTCTTC.

The chain recombines TRBV7-2 with TRBJ2-1; D is unresolved. Germline V CDR1 and CDR2: SGHTA, FQGNSA. The V end was cut by 5 bases, the J end by 3 bases, with 14 bases between. The CDR3 length is 15 residues. CDR3 sequence reads: CASSPVGGFYNEQFF. CDR3 bases: TGTGCCAGCAGCCCAGTGGGTGGGTTCTACAATGAGCAGTTCTTC.

This clonotype has ten or more counts. The chain links TRBV9 to TRBJ2-1; 9 bases are shared with TRBD2. This CDR3 has 16 residues. CDR1 SGDLS and CDR2 YYNGEE come from the germline V gene. Trimming removed 0 bases from V and 8 bases from J; junction bases left unmatched: 9. CDR3 protein: CASSVGVAGDVDEQFF. CDR3 sequence (DNA): TGTGCCAGCAGCGTAGGAGTAGCGGGAGACGTAGATGAGCAGTTCTTC.

With respect to this clonotype: Its ends do not fully match the called genes, so a read error is possible. The J gene is TRBJ2-7, the V gene TRBV11-2; 8 nucleotides match TRBD1. The CDR3 is 16 residues long. Germline assignment: CDR1 SGHAT and CDR2 FQNNGV. The CDR3 nucleotides are TGTGCCAGCAGCCCCATCTCAGGACAGGGCCCTTACGAGCTGTACTTC. Amino acids: CASSPISGQGPYELYF.

J is TRBJ1-1 and V is TRBV5-6; TRBD1 matches 8 bases. The germline gives CDR1 SGHDT, CDR2 YYEEEE. Unmatched junction bases numbered 7, after V lost 0 bases and J lost 0 bases. This CDR3 has 17 residues. The CDR3 reads CASSLGTGFAMNTEAFF. The CDR3 nucleotides read TGTGCCAGCAGCTTGGGGACAGGGTTCGCGATGAACACTGAAGCTTTCTTT.

This clonotype was detected a few times. Here the CDR3 reads CASSLARVPTYGYTF. The CDR3, as DNA: TGTGCCAGCAGTTTAGCGAGGGTGCCCACCTATGGCTACACCTTC. The chain links TRBV12-3 or TRBV12-4 to TRBJ1-2; D remains ambiguous. V gave up 0 bases and J gave up 4 bases, with 12 bases separating them. This CDR3 comprises 15 residues.

A few counts support this clonotype. J is TRBJ2-7 and V is TRBV7-9; TRBD2 might be the D (5 bases). CDR1 is SEHNR, CDR2 FQNEAQ, per germline (reference sequence). CDR3 length equals 16 residues. V lost 5 bases to trimming and J lost 2 bases, with 19 bases between them. CDR3 nucleotide sequence: TGTGCCAGCAGCATCGCGCAACACCGGGGTACCTACGAGCAGTACTTC. This gives the protein CASSIAQHRGTYEQYF.

This clonotype occurred a few times. This rearrangement joins TRBV12-3 or TRBV12-4 to TRBJ1-1; no clear D. The ends were cut back, 6 bases at V and 5 bases at J, with 16 bases in the middle. The CDR3 spans 14 residues. CDR3 DNA: TGTGCCAGCAGCCTTAGCCCTGGTGGGACTGAAGCTTTCTTT. It codes for CASSLSPGGTEAFF.

The V call is TRBV6-2 or TRBV6-3, the J call TRBJ1-6; D remains unclear. There are 15 residues in the CDR3. V lost 6 bases and J 7 bases, leaving 16 bases between the germline ends. Germline CDR1 reads MNHEY; CDR2 reads SVGEGT. The chain's CDR3 is CASSSRLSRNSPLHF. In nucleotides, the CDR3 is TGTGCCAGCAGCTCTCGACTCTCCCGAAATTCACCCCTCCACTTT.

Ten or more counts support this clonotype. The chain couples TRBV28 to TRBJ2-5, with D maybe TRBD1 (6 bases). The CDR3 is 17 residues long. V dropped 3 bases and J dropped 3 bases, with 20 bases sitting between them. CDR1 and CDR2 (germline): MDHEN, SYDVKM. The CDR3 sequence: CASSLLNSAGVEETQYF. The CDR3 DNA is TGTGCCAGCAGTTTGCTCAATTCGGCAGGGGTTGAAGAGACCCAGTACTTC. Together with reference TRBV28 and TRBJ2-5, the CDR3 gives the full variable domain: DVKVTQSSRYLVKRTGEKVFLECVQDMDHENMFWYRQDPGLGLRLIYFSYDVKMKEKGDIPEGYSVSREKKERFSLILESASTNQTSMYLCASSLLNSAGVEETQYFGPGTRLLVL.

This clonotype has a count of ten or more. V and J are TRBV30 and TRBJ2-3; TRBD1 is a possible D gene (6 bases). The CDR3 is 12 amino acids. V shed 1 base and J shed 10 bases, with 12 bases lying between them. Germline assignment: CDR1 GTSNPN and CDR2 SVGIG (reference sequence). CDR3 loop: CAWSAGGGPQYF. The CDR3 DNA sequence: TGTGCCTGGAGTGCTGGGGGCGGTCCGCAGTATTTT. The complete variable domain, with remaining parts taken from reference TRBV30 and TRBJ2-3, reads SQTIHQWPATLVQPVGSPLSLECTVEGTSNPNLYWYRQAAGRGLQLLFYSVGIGQISSEVPQNLSASRPQDRQFILSSKKLLLSDSGFYLCAWSAGGGPQYFGPGTRLTVL.

This clonotype was picked up a small number of times. The V gene is TRBV25-1, the J gene TRBJ1-1; D is undetermined. CDR3 size: 11 residues. Between the trimmed V and J ends, which lost 7 bases and 5 bases, there was a span of 8 bases. Germline assignment: CDR1 MGHDK and CDR2 SYGVNS. CDR3 in DNA: TGTGCCAGCATTGGAGGAACTGAAGCTTTCTTT. Protein product: CASIGGTEAFF.

The sample holds many counts of this clonotype. This sequence joins TRBV7-8 and TRBJ2-1; 9 bases line up with TRBD1. The CDR3 extends over 17 amino acids. The germline V gene encodes CDR1 SGHVS and CDR2 FQNEAQ. The junction had 9 bases not matched to a gene; V was cut back by 0 bases and J by 6 bases. The CDR3 is CASSLAPWDRAINEQFF. Here the CDR3 DNA reads TGTGCCAGCAGCTTAGCGCCCTGGGACAGGGCCATCAATGAGCAGTTCTTC.

This clonotype was counted between two and nine times. The chain is built from TRBV29-1 and TRBJ2-7; D remains ambiguous. Deletions cut 4 bases from V and 5 bases from J, with 6 bases between. Germline values: CDR1 SQVTM, CDR2 ANQGSEA. The CDR3 covers 10 residues. CDR3 in amino acids: CSVVRNEQYF. DNA of the CDR3: TGCAGCGTTGTTAGGAACGAGCAGTACTTC.

This clonotype was observed at least ten times. This chain connects TRBV10-3 to TRBJ2-3; TRBD2 might be the D (6 bases). Germline lookup yields CDR1 ENHRY and CDR2 SYGVKD. Trimming took 6 bases from V and 0 from J, leaving 7 bases between them. The CDR3 extends over 13 amino acids. CDR3 loop: CAISGTSTDTQYF. As DNA, the CDR3 is TGTGCCATCAGCGGGACTAGCACAGATACGCAGTATTTT.